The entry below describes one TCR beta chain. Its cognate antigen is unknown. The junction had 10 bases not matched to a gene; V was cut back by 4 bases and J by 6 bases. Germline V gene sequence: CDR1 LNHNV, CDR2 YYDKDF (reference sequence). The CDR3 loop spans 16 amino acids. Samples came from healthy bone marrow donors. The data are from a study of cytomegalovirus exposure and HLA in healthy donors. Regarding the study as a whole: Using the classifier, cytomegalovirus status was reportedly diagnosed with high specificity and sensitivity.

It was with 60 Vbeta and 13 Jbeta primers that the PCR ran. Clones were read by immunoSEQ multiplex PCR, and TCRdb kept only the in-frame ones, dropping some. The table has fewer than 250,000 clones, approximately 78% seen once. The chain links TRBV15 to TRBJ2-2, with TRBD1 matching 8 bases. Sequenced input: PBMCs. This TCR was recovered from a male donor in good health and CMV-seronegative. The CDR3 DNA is TGTGCCACCAGCACCGCCGACAGGGGAAGGGCCGGGGAGCTGTTTTTT. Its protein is CATSTADRGRAGELFF.